These 20 T cell receptor beta chains were sequenced from one sample in a study of CD8+CD57+ T cells in acquired aplastic anemia. Profiles of TCR beta VDJ and CDR3 were generated from a genomic DNA template. Using its own MiXCR run on the reads, TCRdb lists one record per CDR3 protein. The profile shows about 160,000 distinct CDR3 sequences, approximately 43% of them singletons. Material for sequencing was sorted CD4+, CD8+, or CD8+CD57+ T cells (not recorded which) from PBMCs. The receptors here all came from a human donor in good health.

This clonotype was counted ten times or more. The CDR3 protein is CANQFNPGPYNEQFF. CDR3 nucleotide sequence: TGTGCCAACCAGTTCAACCCGGGTCCCTACAATGAGCAGTTCTTC. This rearrangement joins TRBV4-2 to TRBJ2-1; D uncertain. The CDR3 has 15 amino acids. V dropped 10 bases and J dropped 2 bases, with 18 bases sitting between them. Germline V gene data show CDR1 as LGHNA and CDR2 as YNFKEQ.

The V and J genes are TRBV7-8 and TRBJ1-5; a weak D match, TRBD1 (6 bases). Trimming shortened V by 4 bases and J by 4 bases, and 14 bases separated the two germline ends. Per germline, CDR1 SGHVS and CDR2 FQNEAQ. This CDR3 has 15 residues. CDR3 region: CASSSPTGANQPQHF. The CDR3 bases are TGTGCCAGCAGCTCACCAACGGGGGCAAATCAGCCCCAGCATTTT.

This clonotype came up a few times. This chain links TRBV20-1 with TRBJ2-7; D ambiguous. This CDR3 is built from 11 residues. V was trimmed by 3 bases and J by 5 bases, leaving 8 bases between them. Per germline, CDR1 DFQATT and CDR2 SNEGSKA (reference sequence). CDR3 sequence: CSAREYNEQYF. DNA for the CDR3: TGCAGTGCTAGGGAATATAACGAGCAGTACTTC.

The chain employs TRBV20-1 and TRBJ2-2, with D perhaps TRBD1 (6 bases). Between the trimmed V and J ends, which lost 1 base and 7 bases, there was a span of 10 bases. The CDR3 totals 13 residues. The V gene's germline CDR1 is DFQATT and CDR2 SNEGSKA (reference sequence). CDR3 amino acids: CSARAQGIGELFF. In nucleotides, the CDR3 is TGCAGTGCTAGAGCACAGGGAATCGGGGAGCTGTTTTTT.

For this clonotype: Since a much larger clone is just one base distant, this may be a read error. The rearrangement joins TRBV10-3 to TRBJ2-3; D could derive from TRBD1 or TRBD2 (5 bases each). CDR3 length: 15 amino acids. From germline, CDR1 is ENHRY and CDR2 SYGVKD. The CDR3 DNA reads as TGTGCCAACAGTCCCGGGACCTTTGGCACAGATACGCAGTATTTT. The encoded protein is CANSPGTFGTDTQYF.

Comments on this clonotype: This could be a read error, since a much larger clone is one nucleotide away. This chain connects TRBV5-4 to TRBJ2-2; D may be TRBD1 (5 bases). The CDR3 has 13 residues. V lost 0 bases and J lost 10, with 10 bases in between. The germline V gene has CDR1 SGHNT and CDR2 YYREEE (reference sequence). The CDR3 DNA is TGTGCCAGCAGCTTGGTAGGGGCCGTGGAGCTGTTTTTT. Translation gives CASSLVGAVELFF.

CDR3 coding DNA: TGCAGCGTTGGGACAGGGATCTACGAGCAGTACTTC. The encoded protein is CSVGTGIYEQYF. The rearrangement uses TRBV29-1 and TRBJ2-7; TRBD1 aligns across 8 bases. CDR3 length equals 12 residues. V shed 4 bases, J shed 3 bases, and the junction held 2 bases outside the gene matches. Germline values: CDR1 SQVTM, CDR2 ANQGSEA.

The table lists this clonotype with many counts. The V gene is TRBV7-2, the J gene TRBJ2-3, with a weak D call TRBD1 (5 bases). V was pared by 1 base and J by 2 bases, with 7 bases between. The CDR3 has 14 residues. CDR1 and CDR2 from the germline V gene are SGHTA and FQGNSA. The CDR3 DNA sequence: TGTGCCAGCAGCTTAGTGGGGCTCACAGATACGCAGTATTTT. Protein sequence: CASSLVGLTDTQYF.

V usage is TRBV6-2 or TRBV6-3 and J usage is TRBJ2-1; TRBD1 is a possible D gene (7 bases). The germline CDR1 and CDR2 sequences are MNHEY and SVGEGT. Trimming cost V 0 bases and J 7 bases, with 19 bases left between them. CDR3 length: 17 amino acids. The CDR3 coding sequence is TGTGCCAGCAGTTACTCGATCGACAGGGATCGGGGGAATGAGCAGTTCTTC. Translated: CASSYSIDRDRGNEQFF.

This clonotype was observed many times. V gene TRBV20-1 combines with J gene TRBJ2-1; D is undetermined. This CDR3 has 13 residues. Looked up from germline, CDR1 is DFQATT and CDR2 is SNEGSKA (reference sequence). Trimming pared 1 base from V and 5 bases from J, leaving 9 bases between. CDR3 coding DNA: TGCAGTGCTAGAGCGGGCTACCACAATGAGCAGTTCTTC. Encoded protein: CSARAGYHNEQFF.

This clonotype was seen ten or more times. The chain joins TRBV20-1 to TRBJ2-7, with 8 bases lining up with TRBD1. Germline V gene lookup returns CDR1 DFQATT and CDR2 SNEGSKA (reference sequence). The trim removed 3 bases at V and 4 bases at J, leaving 11 bases unmatched. CDR3 size: 15 residues. The CDR3 is CSARSFGQGMYEQYF. The CDR3 DNA sequence: TGCAGTGCTAGGTCTTTCGGACAGGGAATGTACGAGCAGTACTTC.

The chain combines TRBV7-2 with TRBJ2-5, with no clear D. V lost 6 bases to trimming and J lost 7 bases, with 9 bases between them. This CDR3 region has 11 residues. The germline gives CDR1 SGHTA, CDR2 FQGNSA. CDR3 coding DNA: TGTGCCAGCAGTTACAAGGGGACCCAGTACTTC. This codes for CASSYKGTQYF.

In the case of this clonotype: This may be a read error, as it is one base from a much larger clone. The chain has TRBV11-2 and TRBJ1-2; D remains ambiguous. CDR1 and CDR2 from the germline V gene are SGHAT and FQNNGV. The CDR3 has 16 residues. The CDR3 here is CTSSLNPGIVNYGYTF. DNA of the CDR3: TGTACCAGCAGCTTAAACCCGGGAATCGTAAACTATGGCTACACCTTC.

Turning to this clonotype: This may be a read error, as it is one base from a much larger clone. The chain uses TRBV6-1 and TRBJ2-7; 7 positions agree with TRBD2. Per the germline V gene, CDR1 is MNHNS and CDR2 is SASEGT. The length of the CDR3 is 13 residues. The DNA for the CDR3 is TGTACCAGCAGTGTTCAGCGGGACTACGAGCAGTACTTC. This translates into CTSSVQRDYEQYF.

J is TRBJ2-3 and V is TRBV7-9; D gene uncertain. The germline CDR1 and CDR2 sequences are SEHNR and FQNEAQ (reference sequence). The CDR3 loop spans 12 amino acids. The CDR3 DNA is TGTGCAGAGGAGATTACCACAGATACGCAGTATTTT. Protein product: CAEEITTDTQYF.

V usage is TRBV7-9 and J usage is TRBJ2-7; TRBD1 agrees at 8 bases. CDR3 length equals 14 residues. Germline CDR1 and CDR2: SEHNR and FQNEAQ (reference sequence). After removal of 6 bases from V and 6 bases from J, the junction contained 10 bases not matched to a gene. This CDR3 is CASRRGQGASEQYF. CDR3 DNA: TGTGCCAGCAGACGAGGGCAGGGGGCTTCCGAGCAGTACTTC.

This chain uses TRBV9 with TRBJ1-2, with D perhaps matching TRBD1 (5 bases). Germline V gene sequence: CDR1 SGDLS, CDR2 YYNGEE. CDR3 length: 13 residues. Trimming stripped 4 bases from V and 3 bases from J, with 10 bases between. The chain's CDR3 is CASSTQEYYGYTF. CDR3 bases: TGTGCCAGCAGCACACAGGAATACTATGGCTACACCTTC.

The J gene is TRBJ2-1, the V gene TRBV12-3 or TRBV12-4; 13 nucleotides agree with TRBD2. Trimming removed 7 bases from V and 2 bases from J; junction bases left unmatched: 11. The CDR3 has 18 amino acids. CDR3 sequence: CASKISGLAGPPYNEQFF. In nucleotides, the CDR3 is TGTGCCAGCAAAATTTCGGGACTAGCGGGACCCCCCTACAATGAGCAGTTCTTC.

This clonotype was recorded many times. The CDR3 DNA sequence: TGTGCCAGCAGCCCAGAGGAGGAGAGGGGCTACGAGCAGTACTTC. Its protein product is CASSPEEERGYEQYF. The chain recombines TRBV5-6 with TRBJ2-7; either TRBD1 or TRBD2 may supply D (5 bases each). V was trimmed by 4 bases and J by 3 bases, leaving 17 bases between them. This CDR3 region has 15 residues. CDR1 is SGHDT, CDR2 YYEEEE, per germline.

The rearrangement links TRBV9 to TRBJ2-2, with TRBD1 identical over 7 bases. There are 17 residues in the CDR3. V was clipped by 4 bases and J by 4 bases; unmatched bases: 13. From germline, CDR1 is SGDLS and CDR2 YYNGEE. CDR3 in amino acids: CASSPRGKASSTGELFF. The CDR3 DNA is TGTGCCAGCAGCCCCAGGGGGAAAGCTTCTAGCACCGGGGAGCTGTTTTTT.